This T cell receptor beta chain was recovered during a study of glioma-infiltrating T cells after dendritic cell vaccination. Study-level information: Dendritic cells derived from monocytes and pulsed with autologous tumor lysate formed the vaccine. Patients received three intradermal dendritic cell vaccine injections at biweekly intervals.

Only in-frame clones appear in the TCRdb table, and some are missing; sequencing was by immunoSEQ multiplex PCR. The table includes under 100,000 clones, about 80% detected once. This clone appeared a single time. The CDR3 covers 14 residues. The V end lost 2 bases, the J end lost 2 bases, and 11 bases lay between the germline ends. CDR1 is SGHTS and CDR2 is YDEGEE in the germline V gene. V gene TRBV5-8 combines with J gene TRBJ2-7; D uncertain. The source is a human donor with glioblastoma. Sequencing was performed on blood, taken before dendritic cell vaccination. The CDR3 nucleotides are TGTGCCAGCAGCTTACCCGGGTCCACCTACGAGCAGTACTTC. Amino acids: CASSLPGSTYEQYF.